This T cell receptor beta chain was observed in a study of regulatory T cells in long-lasting Graves disease. Overall study context: Over 5 years of antithyroid drugs plus positive TSH receptor antibodies defined persistent Graves' disease. Findings of the study overall: Persistent disease was associated with favored TRBV28 usage and with favored use of TRBJ1-2 and TRBJ2-5.

The V and J ends lost 6 bases and 0 bases respectively, with 20 bases between them. The CDR3 is 16 amino acids. The germline gives CDR1 SQVTM, CDR2 ANQGSEA. For this clonotype: Its specificity is not known.

Time point given: persistent/refractory GD, antithyroid drugs over 5 years with positive TRAb. Making the TCR library involved RNA that had been extracted from PBMCs. Patients all came to the study from an endocrinology department in Xi'an, China. Library construction for TCR beta used iRepertoire HTBI primers and Arm-PCR of CDR3 regions. One entry per CDR3 protein, called by TCRdb with MiXCR from the multiplex PCR reads. The top ten hold 13% of the sample, which has a few hundred thousand distinct CDR3 sequences, 22% seen once. The sample here was peripheral blood mononuclear cells (PBMCs), taken when the disease was refractory, from a patient treated with antithyroid drugs. The source is a female donor with Graves disease. V is TRBV29-1 and J is TRBJ1-2; tentative D call: TRBD1 (6 bases). The CDR3, as DNA: TGCAGCGTCGTCGACAGGTCCCTCTCTCCTAACTATGGCTACACCTTC. Its protein is CSVVDRSLSPNYGYTF.